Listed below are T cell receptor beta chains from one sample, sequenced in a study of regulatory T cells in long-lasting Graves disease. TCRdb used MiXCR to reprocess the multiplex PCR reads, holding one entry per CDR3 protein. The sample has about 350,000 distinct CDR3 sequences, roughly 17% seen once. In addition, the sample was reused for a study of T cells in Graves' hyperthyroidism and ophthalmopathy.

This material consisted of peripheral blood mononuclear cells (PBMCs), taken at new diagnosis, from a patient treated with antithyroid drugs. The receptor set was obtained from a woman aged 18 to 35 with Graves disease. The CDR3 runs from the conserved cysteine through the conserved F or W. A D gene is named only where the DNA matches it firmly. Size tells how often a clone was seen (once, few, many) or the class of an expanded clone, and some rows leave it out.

CASSPTTEAGGSTDTQYF	TGTGCCAGCTCTCCGACAACCGAAGCGGGGGGAAGCACAGATACGCAGTATTTT	TRBJ2-3	many	TRBD2	TRBV18
CASSSPGTKSYEQYF	TGCGCCAGCAGCTCACCCGGGACAAAATCCTACGAGCAGTACTTC	TRBJ2-7	many	.	TRBV5-1
CASSLIRGPYGYTF	TGTGCCAGCAGTTTAATCAGGGGGCCCTATGGCTACACCTTC	TRBJ1-2	.	TRBD1	TRBV12-3/TRBV12-4
CASSLVGQNQETQYF	TGCGCCAGCAGCTTGGTAGGGCAAAACCAAGAGACCCAGTACTTC	TRBJ2-5	.	.	TRBV5-1
CASRDILHEKLFF	TGTGCCAGCCGAGACATTCTCCATGAAAAACTGTTTTTT	TRBJ1-4	many	.	TRBV27
CASSVSSYGYTF	TGCGCCAGCAGTGTGAGCAGCTATGGCTACACCTTC	TRBJ1-2	many	.	TRBV10-2
CASTHYGELFF	TGTGCCAGCACCCACTACGGGGAGCTGTTTTTT	TRBJ2-2	many	.	TRBV3-1
CACGPVTDTQYF	TGTGCCTGCGGGCCGGTCACAGATACGCAGTATTTT	TRBJ2-3	.	.	TRBV27
CAWSAAPVVSYNEQFF	TGTGCCTGGAGTGCCGCCCCCGTGGTGTCCTACAATGAGCAGTTCTTC	TRBJ2-1	few	.	TRBV30
CSARPADKYEQYF	TGCAGTGCTAGGCCAGCCGATAAGTACGAGCAGTACTTC	TRBJ2-7	many	.	TRBV20-1
CASSGSGTYEQYF	TGTGCCAGCAGTGGATCGGGAACCTACGAGCAGTACTTC	TRBJ2-7	.	.	TRBV6-1
CASSLSGANTQYF	TGCGCCAGCAGCTTGTCGGGGGCGAATACGCAGTATTTT	TRBJ2-3	many	.	TRBV5-1
CASSLVGGGAGETQYF	TGTGCCAGCAGCTTAGTCGGCGGGGGGGCCGGTGAGACCCAGTACTTC	TRBJ2-5	many	TRBD2	TRBV7-8
CASSPNPGQITYGYTF	TGCGCCAGCAGCCCGAATCCGGGACAGATTACCTATGGCTACACCTTC	TRBJ1-2	.	TRBD1	TRBV5-1
CASSLNGGGEKADTQYF	TGTGCCAGCAGCTTAAATGGGGGGGGGGAGAAGGCAGATACGCAGTATTTT	TRBJ2-3	.	TRBD2	TRBV7-3
CASSRGRNSYEQYF	TGTGCCAGCAGCCGTGGACGGAACTCCTACGAGCAGTACTTC	TRBJ2-7	.	.	TRBV7-8
CASSLDVGILNEQYF	TGTGCCAGCAGCTTAGACGTGGGAATCCTAAACGAGCAGTACTTC	TRBJ2-7	many	.	TRBV11-2
CASSLYEGWNEQFF	TGTGCCAGCAGCTTATATGAGGGGTGGAATGAGCAGTTCTTC	TRBJ2-1	.	.	TRBV7-2
CAGSLRQETQYF	TGCGCCGGCAGCTTGAGGCAAGAGACCCAGTACTTC	TRBJ2-5	.	.	TRBV5-1
CASSSTPSRLRELFF	TGTGCCAGCAGTTCAACCCCCAGCCGGCTCAGGGAGCTGTTTTTT	TRBJ2-2	few	.	TRBV27
CASGKTGDSPLHF	TGTGCCAGCGGAAAAACAGGGGATTCACCCCTCCACTTT	TRBJ1-6	few	TRBD1	TRBV5-5
CASHSGTVYGYTF	TGTGCCAGCCATTCCGGGACAGTCTATGGCTACACCTTC	TRBJ1-2	few	TRBD1	TRBV19
CSPPGSLAKNIQYF	TGCAGCCCGCCGGGGTCGCTAGCCAAAAACATTCAGTACTTC	TRBJ2-4	few	.	TRBV29-1
CASSFLTDTQYF	TGTGCCAGCAGTTTTCTCACAGATACGCAGTATTTT	TRBJ2-3	many	.	TRBV12-3/TRBV12-4
CSARGPQTSGRTNEQFF	TGCAGTGCTAGAGGCCCCCAAACTAGCGGGAGGACCAATGAGCAGTTCTTC	TRBJ2-1	few	TRBD2	TRBV20-1
CASSDGVGTEAFF	TGTGCCAGCAGTGATGGGGTTGGCACTGAAGCTTTCTTT	TRBJ1-1	many	.	TRBV2
CASSSLGGLGPSTDTQYF	TGCGCCAGCAGTTCGCTCGGTGGCCTCGGACCTAGCACAGATACGCAGTATTTT	TRBJ2-3	many	.	TRBV5-1
CASSFGSWDTEAFF	TGTGCCAGCAGCTTCGGGAGCTGGGACACTGAAGCTTTCTTT	TRBJ1-1	many	.	TRBV11-2
CASKQDANTGELFF	TGTGCCAGCAAACAGGACGCGAACACCGGGGAGCTGTTTTTT	TRBJ2-2	many	.	TRBV2
CASGSQGAPTNEQFF	TGTGCTAGTGGCTCACAGGGGGCGCCTACTAATGAGCAGTTCTTC	TRBJ2-1	few	TRBD1	TRBV12-5
CASSPGDSTGNSYEQYF	TGCGCCAGCAGCCCAGGGGACTCGACAGGTAACTCCTACGAGCAGTACTTC	TRBJ2-7	few	.	TRBV4-1
CASSTDRGHEKLFF	TGTGCCAGCAGCACCGACAGGGGGCATGAAAAACTGTTTTTT	TRBJ1-4	many	TRBD1	TRBV28
CASSLEGGRYEQYF	TGCGCCAGCAGCTTGGAAGGGGGCCGGTACGAGCAGTACTTC	TRBJ2-7	few	TRBD1	TRBV13
CASSLGSLDEQYF	TGTGCCAGCAGCTTAGGGTCGCTGGACGAGCAGTACTTC	TRBJ2-7	many	.	TRBV11-2
CASSTLPGGASGANVLTF	TGTGCCAGCAGTACACTCCCAGGGGGCGCATCGGGGGCCAACGTCCTGACTTTC	TRBJ2-6	many	TRBD1	TRBV28
CASSESPSSINEQFF	TGCGCCAGCAGTGAGTCGCCTAGTTCGATCAATGAGCAGTTCTTC	TRBJ2-1	many	.	TRBV10-1
CASSQGGTGQGYEQYF	TGCGCCAGCAGCCAAGGCGGGACGGGACAGGGGTACGAGCAGTACTTC	TRBJ2-7	.	TRBD1	TRBV4-1
CASSLSSIYGYTF	TGTGCCAGCAGCTTGAGCTCGATCTATGGCTACACCTTC	TRBJ1-2	.	.	TRBV5-6
CSAREQFLIQYF	TGCAGTGCTAGGGAACAGTTTCTTATTCAGTACTTC	TRBJ2-4	many	.	TRBV20-1
CASRPREGEGALPRAEAFF	TGTGCCAGCAGACCACGGGAGGGGGAGGGCGCATTACCGAGGGCTGAAGCTTTCTTT	TRBJ1-1	many	.	TRBV7-9
CASSRTLTGTEAFF	TGTGCCAGCAGTAGAACCCTGACAGGTACTGAAGCTTTCTTT	TRBJ1-1	few	.	TRBV6-2/TRBV6-3
CAWSPGVRDIQYF	TGTGCCTGGAGTCCGGGTGTTCGGGACATTCAGTACTTC	TRBJ2-4	many	.	TRBV30
CSARRTSVSTDTQYF	TGCAGTGCTAGACGGACTAGCGTGAGCACAGATACGCAGTATTTT	TRBJ2-3	many	TRBD2	TRBV20-1